Presented here are 20 T cell receptor beta chains from one specimen sequenced in a study of cytotoxic CD8 clonotypes in ibrutinib-treated CLL. Profiled with immunoSEQ multiplex PCR; TCRdb holds only in-frame clones, not every one. This sample carries about 270,000 clones, approximately 76% of them seen once, and the ten largest clones take about 6%. The sequencing used PBMCs, collected at disease progression, from a patient treated with ibrutinib. Source of these receptors: a human donor with chronic lymphocytic leukemia.

The V gene is TRBV10-3, the J gene TRBJ2-3, with D perhaps matching TRBD2 (6 bases). Trimming stripped 2 bases from V and 2 bases from J, with 8 bases between. Per germline, CDR1 ENHRY and CDR2 SYGVKD. The CDR3 has 14 amino acids. CDR3 bases: TGTGCCATCAGTGAGGGAGGGAACACAGATACGCAGTATTTT. This sequence encodes CAISEGGNTDTQYF.

The chain recombines TRBV12-5 with TRBJ1-2; D not resolved. The CDR3 extends over 17 amino acids. V was shortened by 3 bases and J by 4 bases, with 21 bases between the two germline ends. The germline gives CDR1 LGHNT, CDR2 FRNRAP. Written as DNA, the CDR3 is TGTGCTAGTGGTTTACGTCCAGAAACAGTTGCCATCTATGGCTACACCTTC. Translating gives CASGLRPETVAIYGYTF.

The CDR3 reads CASSKVGAHTPGANVLTF. CDR3 coding DNA: TGTGCCAGCAGCAAAGTGGGGGCTCACACGCCTGGGGCCAACGTCCTGACTTTC. The chain has TRBV21-1 and TRBJ2-6; the table's TRBD1 call for D was not verified on the DNA. TRBV21-1 is an annotated pseudogene. The CDR3 is 18 amino acids.

The chain recombines TRBV5-4 with TRBJ2-5; D may be TRBD1 or TRBD2 (6 bases each). The length of the CDR3 is 19 residues. Trimming took off 4 bases at V and 1 base at J, with 26 bases between the two ends. Germline V gives CDR1 SGHNT, CDR2 YYREEE (reference sequence). The CDR3 here is CASSPNTRGAGIGQETQYF. The CDR3, as DNA: TGTGCCAGCAGCCCGAATACTAGGGGGGCTGGGATCGGCCAAGAGACCCAGTACTTC.

The count of this clone is one. DNA of the CDR3: TGTGCCAGCAGCTCTCGAGCTAACACTGAAGCTTTCTTT. It encodes CASSSRANTEAFF. The chain links TRBV7-6 to TRBJ1-1; D uncertain. CDR1 and CDR2 (germline): SGHVS, FNYEAQ. V was trimmed by 4 bases and J by 2 bases, leaving 8 bases between them. There are 13 residues in the CDR3.

The chain is built from TRBV5-6 and TRBJ2-7; 11 bases map to TRBD2. CDR1 is SGHDT, CDR2 YYEEEE, per germline. The CDR3 extends over 14 amino acids. Trimming at V came to 4 bases and at J to 5 bases, leaving 5 bases not matched to a gene. Here the CDR3 reads CASSGGTSGNEQYF. The CDR3 coding sequence is TGTGCCAGCAGCGGCGGGACTAGCGGTAACGAGCAGTACTTC.

The gene calls are TRBV7-4 and TRBJ1-5; D not resolved. Germline CDR1 and CDR2: SGHVT and SQSDAQ. The V gene lost 7 bases and the J gene lost 5 bases, with 6 bases spanning the gap. This CDR3 is 11 amino acids long. CDR3 region: CASKSDQPQHF. The CDR3 bases are TGTGCCAGCAAATCAGATCAGCCCCAGCATTTT.

V and J are TRBV5-3 and TRBJ1-6; 9 bases are shared with TRBD1. TRBV5-3 is marked as an open reading frame, function uncertain. The CDR3 is 18 residues long. V shed 3 bases, J shed 0 bases, and the junction held 7 bases outside the gene matches. In nucleotides, the CDR3 is TGTGCCAGAAGCTCCGGGACAGGGTACCCCTCCTATAATTCACCCCTCCACTTT. Translating gives CARSSGTGYPSYNSPLHF.

This clone was recorded a few times. The chain employs TRBV7-9 and TRBJ2-3; no clear D. Trimming removed 2 bases at V and 5 bases at J, with 14 bases between. The germline V gene has CDR1 SEHNR and CDR2 FQNEAQ (reference sequence). This CDR3 has 15 amino acids. CDR3 loop: CASSLTGFGEDTQYF. Written as DNA, the CDR3 is TGTGCCAGCAGCTTAACTGGGTTTGGGGAAGATACGCAGTATTTT.

This clone was recorded only once. The rearrangement uses TRBV5-8 and TRBJ1-6; 8 bases agree with TRBD1. V lost 2 bases to trimming and J lost 8 bases; unmatched junction nucleotides: 6. The CDR3 extends over 15 amino acids. Germline-derived CDR1 and CDR2 are SGHTS and YDEGEE. The CDR3 nucleotides read TGTGCCAGCAGCTTCCCATCAGGGGGCGATTCACCCCTCCACTTT. Translated: CASSFPSGGDSPLHF. The whole variable domain, remainder taken from reference TRBV5-8 and TRBJ1-6, is EAGVTQSPTHLIKTRGQQATLRCSPISGHTSVYWYQQALGLGLQFLLWYDEGEERNRGNFPPRFSGRQFPNYSSELNVNALELEDSALYLCASSFPSGGDSPLHFGNGTRLTVT.

J is TRBJ2-7 and V is TRBV4-3; no firm D call. This CDR3 has 14 residues. Germline CDR1 and CDR2: LGHNA and YSLEER. Trimming cost V 0 bases and J 7 bases, with 13 bases left between them. CDR3 nucleotide sequence: TGCGCCAGCAGCCAAGAACGTAGTCGCTATGAGCAGTACTTC. Translation gives CASSQERSRYEQYF.

This clone has just a few counts. V gene TRBV7-8 combines with J gene TRBJ1-2; D uncertain. CDR1 is SGHVS, CDR2 FQNEAQ, per germline. CDR3 size: 15 residues. V lost 5 bases to trimming and J lost 2 bases, with 15 bases between them. CDR3 nucleotide sequence: TGTGCCAGCAGCACCGCTGGACTGGAGAACTATGGCTACACCTTC. Protein: CASSTAGLENYGYTF.

This rearrangement joins TRBV5-1 to TRBJ1-4, with TRBD1 identical over 11 bases. There are 18 residues in the CDR3. Trimming took 0 bases from V and 8 from J; bases not matched to a gene: 12. CDR1 and CDR2 (germline): SGHRS, YFSETQ. As DNA, the CDR3 is TGCGCCAGCAGCTTGGTGGGCCGGACAGGGGGCGCGCGGGAAAAACTGTTTTTT. The encoded protein is CASSLVGRTGGAREKLFF.

In this sample, this clone turned up once. The gene calls are TRBV7-8 and TRBJ2-3, with 8 bases aligning to TRBD2. This CDR3 has 18 amino acids. The ends lost 0 bases at V and 2 bases at J; junction bases unmatched: 10. The germline V gene encodes CDR1 SGHVS and CDR2 FQNEAQ. Here the CDR3 reads CASSLASPGLANTDTQYF. The DNA of the CDR3 is TGTGCCAGCAGCTTAGCTTCCCCTGGACTAGCTAACACAGATACGCAGTATTTT.

There are a few counts of this clone. For the CDR3, the DNA is TGTGCCAGCACCCCTGACTACGGGGATACGCAGTATTTT. This encodes CASTPDYGDTQYF. This sequence joins TRBV6-6 and TRBJ2-3, with D possibly matching TRBD2 (5 bases). CDR1 is MNHNY, CDR2 SVGAGI, per germline (reference sequence). V was cut by 7 bases and J by 6 bases, with 14 bases left in between. This CDR3 is built from 13 residues.

CDR3 sequence reads: CASTGRGEQYF. As DNA, the CDR3 is TGTGCCAGCACCGGACGAGGCGAGCAGTACTTC. The J gene is TRBJ2-7, the V gene TRBV28; D remains unclear. This CDR3 contains 11 residues. The germline CDR1 and CDR2 sequences are MDHEN and SYDVKM. Trimming took off 7 bases at V and 6 bases at J, with 10 bases between the two ends.

The chain uses TRBV2 and TRBJ2-7; TRBD1 matches 8 bases. CDR3 length equals 13 residues. V lost 6 bases to trimming and J lost 5 bases; unmatched junction nucleotides: 6. Germline V gives CDR1 SNHLY, CDR2 FYNNEI. CDR3 coding DNA: TGTGCCAGCAGGTGGCAGGGGGCGAACGAGCAGTACTTC. As protein: CASRWQGANEQYF. Looking up the rest from reference TRBV2 and TRBJ2-7 gives the full variable domain: EPEVTQTPSHQVTQMGQEVILRCVPISNHLYFYWYRQILGQKVEFLVSFYNNEISEKSEIFDDQFSVERPDGSNFTLKIRSTKLEDSAMYFCASRWQGANEQYFGPGTRLTVT.

This chain links TRBV25-1 with TRBJ2-7; the D is unclear. CDR1 and CDR2 from the germline V gene are MGHDK and SYGVNS. The V end lost 3 bases, the J end lost 0 bases, and 6 bases lay between the germline ends. The CDR3 length is 13 residues. The CDR3 DNA reads as TGTGCCAGCAGTGAGACAACCTCCTACGAGCAGTACTTC. Translation: CASSETTSYEQYF.

A few counts support this clone. The chain couples TRBV28 to TRBJ1-1; 8 nucleotides match TRBD1. The V and J ends lost 5 bases and 0 bases, in that order; junction bases with no gene match: 2. Germline V CDR1 and CDR2: MDHEN, SYDVKM. The CDR3 loop spans 14 amino acids. The CDR3 DNA is TGTGCCAGCAGTAAGACAGGGGTGAACACTGAAGCTTTCTTT. Translating it yields CASSKTGVNTEAFF.

As DNA, the CDR3 is TGTGCCAGCAGCTTAACCCCGGGGGCCTACGAGCAGTACTTC. Translation: CASSLTPGAYEQYF. V and J are TRBV7-3 and TRBJ2-7; weak D call: TRBD2 (6 bases). CDR1 and CDR2 (germline): SGHTA, FQGTGA. The CDR3 covers 14 residues. Trimming pared 0 bases from V and 2 bases from J, leaving 8 bases between.